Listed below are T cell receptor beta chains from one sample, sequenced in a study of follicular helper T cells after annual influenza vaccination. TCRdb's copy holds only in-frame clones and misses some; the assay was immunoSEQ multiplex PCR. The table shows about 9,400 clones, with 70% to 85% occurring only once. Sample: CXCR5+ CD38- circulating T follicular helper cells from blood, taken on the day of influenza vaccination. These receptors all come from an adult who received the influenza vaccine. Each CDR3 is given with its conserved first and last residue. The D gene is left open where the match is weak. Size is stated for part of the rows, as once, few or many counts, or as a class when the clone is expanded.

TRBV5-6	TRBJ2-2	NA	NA	CASSSNGQQTTNTGELFF	TGTGCCAGCAGCTCAAACGGACAACAAACGACCAACACCGGGGAGCTGTTTTTT
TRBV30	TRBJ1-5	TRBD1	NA	CAWAPGQGTNQPQHF	TGTGCCTGGGCCCCGGGACAGGGGACCAATCAGCCCCAGCATTTT
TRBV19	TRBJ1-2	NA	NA	CASSLANRLTYGYTF	TGTGCCAGTAGTTTGGCAAACAGGCTGACCTATGGCTACACCTTC
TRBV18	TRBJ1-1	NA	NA	CATHGRSNTEAFF	TGTGCCACCCATGGGCGTTCGAACACTGAAGCTTTCTTT
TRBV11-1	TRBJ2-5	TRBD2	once	CASSSHSGRMETQYF	TGTGCCAGCAGCTCCCATAGCGGGAGAATGGAGACCCAGTACTTC
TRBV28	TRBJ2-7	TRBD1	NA	CASSSGTGLNYEQYF	TGTGCCAGCAGTTCCGGGACAGGCTTAAACTACGAGCAGTACTTC
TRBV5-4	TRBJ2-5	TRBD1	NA	CASSAPTGSETQYF	TGTGCCAGCAGCGCGCCGACAGGGAGCGAGACCCAGTACTTC
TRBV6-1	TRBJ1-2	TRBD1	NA	CASSPTGAHNYGYTF	TGTGCCAGCAGCCCGACAGGGGCGCATAACTATGGCTACACCTTC
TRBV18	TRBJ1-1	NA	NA	CASSPREQSSGTEAFF	TGTGCCAGCTCACCGAGAGAACAGTCTTCGGGTACTGAAGCTTTCTTT
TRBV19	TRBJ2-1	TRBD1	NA	CASTSLGQAHNEQFF	TGTGCCAGTACCTCCCTTGGACAGGCTCACAATGAGCAGTTCTTC
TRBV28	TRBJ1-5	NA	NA	CASSLQGQPQHF	TGTGCCAGCAGTTTACAGGGTCAGCCCCAGCATTTT
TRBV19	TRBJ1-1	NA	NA	CASSIRGGEAFF	TGTGCCAGTAGTATACGGGGCGGTGAAGCTTTCTTT
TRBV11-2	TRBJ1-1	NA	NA	CASSRGRARLNTEAFF	TGTGCCAGCAGCCGGGGACGGGCCAGATTGAACACTGAAGCTTTCTTT
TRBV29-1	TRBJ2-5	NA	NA	CSARGGQQETQYF	TGCAGCGCACGGGGCGGGCAGCAAGAGACCCAGTACTTC
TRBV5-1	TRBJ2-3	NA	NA	CASSQDLAGTDTQYF	TGCGCCAGCAGCCAGGACCTCGCAGGCACAGATACGCAGTATTTT
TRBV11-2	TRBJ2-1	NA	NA	CASSSRTGSSYNEQFF	TGTGCCAGCAGCTCTCGGACTGGGAGCTCCTACAATGAGCAGTTCTTC
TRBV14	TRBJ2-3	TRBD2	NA	CASSPGLAGVGITDTQYF	TGTGCCAGCAGCCCCGGACTAGCGGGAGTGGGGATCACAGATACGCAGTATTTT
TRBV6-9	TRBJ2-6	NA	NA	CASSSSDLRQSRANVLTF	TGTGCCAGCAGTTCGAGTGACTTACGACAAAGTCGGGCCAACGTCCTGACTTTC
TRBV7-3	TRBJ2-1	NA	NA	CASSSSPSPYNEQFF	TGTGCCAGCAGCTCCTCACCGTCACCCTACAATGAGCAGTTCTTC
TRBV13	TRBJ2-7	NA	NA	CASSLFGGAPYEQYF	TGTGCCAGCAGCTTATTCGGTGGGGCCCCCTACGAGCAGTACTTC
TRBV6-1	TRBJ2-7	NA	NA	CASINPSSYEQYF	TGTGCCAGCATAAATCCGAGCTCCTACGAGCAGTACTTC
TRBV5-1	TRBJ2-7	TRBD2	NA	CASSSSGTSRDEQYF	TGCGCCAGCAGCTCCTCCGGGACTAGCCGCGACGAGCAGTACTTC
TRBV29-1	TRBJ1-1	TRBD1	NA	CSVDTQTGAMAEAFF	TGCAGCGTTGATACCCAAACAGGGGCGATGGCTGAAGCTTTCTTT
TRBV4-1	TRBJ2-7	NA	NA	CASSQSDGTASSYEQYF	TGCGCCAGCAGCCAAAGTGACGGGACGGCGAGCTCCTACGAGCAGTACTTC
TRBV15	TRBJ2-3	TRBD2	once	CATSTRTSGIGPDTQYF	TGTGCCACCAGCACGCGAACTAGCGGCATTGGCCCAGATACGCAGTATTTT
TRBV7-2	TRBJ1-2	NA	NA	CASSPGGYYGYTF	TGTGCCAGCAGCCCGGGGGGGTACTATGGCTACACCTTC
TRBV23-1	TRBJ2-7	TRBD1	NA	CASSQHPGQGNEQYF	TGCGCCAGCAGTCAACATCCGGGACAGGGGAACGAGCAGTACTTC
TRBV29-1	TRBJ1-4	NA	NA	CSVGRGSTNEKLFF	TGCAGCGTTGGAAGAGGCTCTACTAATGAAAAACTGTTTTTT
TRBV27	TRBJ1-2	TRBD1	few	CASSRQGSFYGYTF	TGTGCCAGCAGCAGACAGGGGTCCTTCTATGGCTACACCTTC
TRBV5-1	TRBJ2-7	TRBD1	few	CASSLGGTVYEQYF	TGCGCCAGCAGCTTGGGGGGGACAGTCTACGAGCAGTACTTC
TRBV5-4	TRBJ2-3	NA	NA	CASSTGPSFTDTQYF	TGTGCCAGCAGCACAGGGCCGTCATTCACAGATACGCAGTATTTT
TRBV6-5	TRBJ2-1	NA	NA	CASSYSPSIYEQFF	TGTGCCAGCAGTTACTCCCCGAGTATATATGAGCAGTTCTTC
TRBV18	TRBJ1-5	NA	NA	CASSPIGGENQPQHF	TGTGCCAGCTCACCCATCGGGGGGGAGAATCAGCCCCAGCATTTT
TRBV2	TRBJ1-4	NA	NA	CASSENRGWELFF	TGTGCCAGCAGTGAAAATCGAGGTTGGGAACTGTTTTTT
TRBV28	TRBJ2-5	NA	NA	CASSNSGSEETQYF	TGTGCCAGCAGTAATAGCGGAAGTGAGGAGACCCAGTACTTC
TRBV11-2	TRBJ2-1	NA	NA	CASSLDSPYNEQFF	TGTGCCAGCAGCTTAGATAGCCCCTACAATGAGCAGTTCTTC
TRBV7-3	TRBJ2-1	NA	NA	CASSPQNRVREQFF	TGTGCCAGCAGCCCTCAAAACAGGGTCCGAGAGCAGTTCTTC
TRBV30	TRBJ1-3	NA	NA	CAWSVKGNTIYF	TGTGCCTGGAGTGTAAAGGGAAACACCATATATTTT
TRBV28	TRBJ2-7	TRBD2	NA	CASSSHKGREGREQYF	TGTGCCAGCAGTTCCCATAAGGGGCGGGAGGGCCGCGAGCAGTACTTC
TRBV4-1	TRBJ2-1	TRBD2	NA	CASSHSGTSNNEQFF	TGCGCCAGCAGCCATTCCGGGACTAGCAACAATGAGCAGTTCTTC